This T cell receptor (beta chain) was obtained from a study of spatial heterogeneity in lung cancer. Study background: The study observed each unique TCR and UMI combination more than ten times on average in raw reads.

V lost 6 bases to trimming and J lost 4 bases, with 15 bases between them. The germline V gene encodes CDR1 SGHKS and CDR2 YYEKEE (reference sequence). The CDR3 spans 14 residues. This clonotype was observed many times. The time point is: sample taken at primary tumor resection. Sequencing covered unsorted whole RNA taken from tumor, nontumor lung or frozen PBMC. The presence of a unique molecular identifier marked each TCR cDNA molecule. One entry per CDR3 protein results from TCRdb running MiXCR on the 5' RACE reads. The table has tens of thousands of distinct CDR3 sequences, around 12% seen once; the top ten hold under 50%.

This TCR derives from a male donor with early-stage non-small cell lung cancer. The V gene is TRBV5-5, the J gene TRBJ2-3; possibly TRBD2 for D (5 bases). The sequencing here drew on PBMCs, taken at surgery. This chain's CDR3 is CASTLSWESDTQYF. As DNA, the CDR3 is TGTGCCAGCACCTTAAGTTGGGAGTCAGATACGCAGTATTTT. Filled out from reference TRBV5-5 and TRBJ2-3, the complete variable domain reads DAGVTQSPTHLIKTRGQQVTLRCSPISGHKSVSWYQQVLGQGPQFIFQYYEKEERGRGNFPDRFSARQFPNYSSELNVNALLLGDSALYLCASTLSWESDTQYFGPGTRLTVL.